The subject of this entry is one TCR beta chain. Its antigen remains unknown. The record originates from a study of cytomegalovirus exposure and HLA in healthy donors. Study information: The 95 million to 120 million unique TCR beta sequences, from about 180 million T cells, were found by an earlier analysis.

It was with 60 Vbeta and 13 Jbeta primers that the PCR ran. In the original processing: In a later analysis, of 70 million to 85 million unique beta chains, around 11 million appeared in at least two donors. Method: immunoSEQ multiplex PCR; TCRdb's copy keeps in-frame clones and lacks some. The DNA gave D and trimming, while V, J and clone size come from that table. The sample contains 85,000 to 100,000 clones, nearly 80% of which appear only once. Whole-study results and caveats: Data from an earlier analysis indicated that most TCR beta V segments were productive either about 90% or about 30% of the time.

Donors were ostensibly healthy at sampling, although undocumented immune exposures were probable. Sequences were obtained from PBMCs. The receptor comes from a woman aged 40 to 50 in good health and CMV-seropositive.

The CDR3 loop is CASSQPGTGPTGELFF. DNA for the CDR3: TGTGCCAGCAGCCAACCCGGGACAGGGCCCACCGGGGAGCTGTTTTTT. The chain links TRBV28 to TRBJ2-2, with 9 nucleotides matching TRBD1. This CDR3 region has 16 residues. Per the germline V gene, CDR1 is MDHEN and CDR2 is SYDVKM. V shed 6 bases, J shed 4 bases, and the junction held 9 bases outside the gene matches.